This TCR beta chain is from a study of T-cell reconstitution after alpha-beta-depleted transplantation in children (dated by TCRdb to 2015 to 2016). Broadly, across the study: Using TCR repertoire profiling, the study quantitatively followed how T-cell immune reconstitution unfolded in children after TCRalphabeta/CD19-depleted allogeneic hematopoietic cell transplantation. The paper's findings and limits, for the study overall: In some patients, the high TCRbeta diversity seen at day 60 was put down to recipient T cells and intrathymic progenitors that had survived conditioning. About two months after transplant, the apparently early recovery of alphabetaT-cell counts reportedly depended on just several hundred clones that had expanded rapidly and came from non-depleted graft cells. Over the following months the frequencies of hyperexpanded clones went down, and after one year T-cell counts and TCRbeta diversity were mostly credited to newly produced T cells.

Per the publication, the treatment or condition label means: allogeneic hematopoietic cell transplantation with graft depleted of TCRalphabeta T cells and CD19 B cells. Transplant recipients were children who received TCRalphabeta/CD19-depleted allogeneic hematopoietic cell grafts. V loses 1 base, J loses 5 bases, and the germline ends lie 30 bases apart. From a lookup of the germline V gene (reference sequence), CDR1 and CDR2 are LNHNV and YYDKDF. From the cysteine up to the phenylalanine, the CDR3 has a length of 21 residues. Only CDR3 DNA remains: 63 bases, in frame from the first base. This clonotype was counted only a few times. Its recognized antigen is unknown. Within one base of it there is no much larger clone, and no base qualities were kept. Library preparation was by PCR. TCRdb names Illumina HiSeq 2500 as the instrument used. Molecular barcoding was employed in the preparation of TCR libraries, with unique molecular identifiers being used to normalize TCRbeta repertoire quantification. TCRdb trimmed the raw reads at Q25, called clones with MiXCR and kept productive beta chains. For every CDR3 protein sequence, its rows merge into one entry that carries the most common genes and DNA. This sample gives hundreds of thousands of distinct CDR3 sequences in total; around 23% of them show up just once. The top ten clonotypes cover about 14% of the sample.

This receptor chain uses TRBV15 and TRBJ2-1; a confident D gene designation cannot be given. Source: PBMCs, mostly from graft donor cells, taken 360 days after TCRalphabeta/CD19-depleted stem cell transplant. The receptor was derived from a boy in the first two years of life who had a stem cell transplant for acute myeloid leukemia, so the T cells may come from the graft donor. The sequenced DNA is TGTGCCACCAGCAGAGGAGAAAGAGGCAGGTTCTCCCTCTGGGCGCACAATGAGCAGTTCTTC. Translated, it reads CATSRGERGRFSLWAHNEQFF.